The entry below gives a single TCR beta chain sequence along with its context. The antigen it binds to is not known. There are no base qualities to consult, and no much larger clone falls within one base. This specimen belongs to a study of OX40 agonist ivuxolimab in advanced cancers. Background for the entire study: Ivuxolimab was a fully human IgG2 agonistic monoclonal antibody targeting the costimulatory receptor OX40 (CD134). Among the roughly 50 dose-escalation patients, approximately 20 had hepatocellular carcinoma, around 15 melanoma, 9 renal cell carcinoma and 9 head and neck cancer. The point of sequencing TCRbeta in the periphery was to test whether ivuxolimab changed TCR sequence diversity and drove clonal T-cell expansion. Intravenous ivuxolimab was administered to patients every 2 weeks at six dose levels: 0.01, 0.1, 0.3, 1.5, 3 and 10 mg/kg. Partial responses occurred in three dose-escalation patients: two with cutaneous melanoma and one with hepatocellular carcinoma. The paper covers the monotherapy dose-escalation part of the phase I ivuxolimab trial, which included N of about 56 patients. Patients were allowed to have had prior anti-PD-1, anti-PD-L1 or anti-CTLA-4 therapy, and around 37% of the dose-escalation patients had previously received checkpoint inhibitors. A male proportion of almost 85% and a mean age of about 60 years, ranging from about 23 to 79, were recorded for the dose-escalation cohort.

For sequencing of the TCRbeta CDR3 region, genomic DNA was extracted from the sorted cells. The immunoSEQ Assay was used for sequencing of TCRbeta CDR3 regions. TCRdb took over this immuneACCESS table, retaining in-frame rearrangements with V and J assigned. Such tables are incomplete; in checked studies, under half of the missing clones stem from an unresolved V gene, and the remainder is unexplained. The sample table shows about 94,000 clones, and around nine tenths are seen once. The ten largest clones represent approximately 0.29% of the sample. Patients with a history of autoimmune disease or receiving systemic immunosuppression were excluded from the trial. In every dose cohort, peripheral blood was drawn for TCR sequencing at baseline, cycle 4 day 1, and cycle 7 day 1. Samples came from an open-label, multicenter, first-in-human phase I dose-escalation trial of ivuxolimab. Adults with locally advanced or metastatic melanoma, renal cell, hepatocellular, or head and neck squamous cell carcinoma were enrolled in the trial. Before TCR sequencing, CD4+ T cells and CD8+ T cells from peripheral blood were sorted into separate populations.

The CDR3 measures 14 amino acids from cysteine to phenylalanine. The entry retains the CDR3 DNA only, 42 bases that are in frame from base 1. V loses 2 bases of germline sequence and J loses 0 bases, and the interval between the two ends is 6 bases. Beyond this particular receptor, the publication reports: At doses from 0.1 to 3.0 mg/kg, clonal expansion was seen in both CD4+ and CD8+ blood T cells between baseline and week 6. On average, CD8+ T cells showed more expanded clones than CD4+ T cells after ivuxolimab. The antigen specificity of the peripheral T cells that underwent clonal expansion was not determined. Low levels of normalized T-cell clonal expansion were also seen in some patients who did not respond. In the 0.1-3.0 mg/kg groups, partial responders were among the patients with the lowest normalized peripheral clonal expansion, particularly in CD8+ T cells.

The sequencing used CD4+ or CD8+ T cells sorted from blood, collected in a trial of the OX40 agonist ivuxolimab. The receptor's source is an adult with an advanced solid tumor such as melanoma, head and neck, liver or kidney cancer. In this chain, TRBV5-7 is recombined with TRBJ2-4; confidence is insufficient to name the D gene. TRBV5-7 falls under the ORF class, with uncertain function. The CDR3 region: CASSFCLAKNIQYF. In nucleotides, the sequence is TGTGCCAGCAGCTTTTGTTTAGCCAAAAACATTCAGTACTTC.